Below, 13 T cell receptor beta chains from the same sample are listed, as sequenced in a study of cytomegalovirus exposure and HLA in healthy donors. The study ran its PCR with 60 Vbeta and 13 Jbeta primers. Using immunoSEQ multiplex PCR, the repertoire was profiled, and TCRdb retains in-frame clones only, with some absent. The table includes tens of thousands of clones, roughly two thirds detected once. The sample comprised PBMCs. The receptors shown here come from a man aged 50-59 years in good health and CMV-seronegative.

The chain recombines TRBV6-1 with TRBJ2-5; 9 nucleotides match TRBD2. The DNA end is more similar to TRBJ2-7, so the J call may be wrong. Looked up from germline, CDR1 is MNHNS and CDR2 is SASEGT. This CDR3 comprises 15 residues. The CDR3 DNA follows: TGTGCCAGCACCATACCGGCGGGGGGGCGCGACGAGCAGTACTTC. Translated: CASTIPAGGRDEQYF.

The rearrangement links TRBV19 to TRBJ1-1; D gene ambiguous. Trimming took 4 bases from V and 5 from J, leaving 17 bases between them. The CDR3 covers 15 residues. CDR1 and CDR2 from the germline V gene are LNHDA and SQIVND (reference sequence). CDR3 DNA sequence: TGTGCCAGTAGTAGCGACTTGACTGCGGATACTGAAGCTTTCTTT. Protein sequence: CASSSDLTADTEAFF.

V is TRBV19 and J is TRBJ1-4; 7 bases line up with TRBD1. CDR1 LNHDA and CDR2 SQIVND come from the germline V gene (reference sequence). CDR3 size: 13 residues. V was clipped by 3 bases and J by 10 bases; unmatched bases: 5. The CDR3 DNA follows: TGTGCCAGTAGTATCCCTGGGACAGTAAAACTGTTTTTT. Translated: CASSIPGTVKLFF.

The chain carries TRBV28 and TRBJ1-5; D not resolved. Trimming shortened V by 7 bases and J by 0 bases, and 7 bases separated the two germline ends. The CDR3 contains 13 residues. Germline V gene lookup returns CDR1 MDHEN and CDR2 SYDVKM. DNA of the CDR3: TGTGCCAGCACGACAAATAGCAATCAGCCCCAGCATTTT. Protein sequence: CASTTNSNQPQHF. The full variable domain, with the rest looked up from reference TRBV28 and TRBJ1-5, is DVKVTQSSRYLVKRTGEKVFLECVQDMDHENMFWYRQDPGLGLRLIYFSYDVKMKEKGDIPEGYSVSREKKERFSLILESASTNQTSMYLCASTTNSNQPQHFGDGTRLSIL.

The genes are TRBV9 and TRBJ1-2, with D perhaps TRBD1 (5 bases). V lost 2 bases and J lost 4, with 9 bases in between. This CDR3 is built from 13 residues. CDR1 and CDR2 from the germline V gene are SGDLS and YYNGEE. CDR3 bases: TGTGCCAGCAGCGTGGTGGGGCGCTATGGCTACACCTTC. Its protein is CASSVVGRYGYTF.

In this sample, this clone turned up a few times. The rearrangement links TRBV7-3 to TRBJ1-4; a weak D match, TRBD1 (5 bases). The CDR3 length is 15 residues. Looked up from germline, CDR1 is SGHTA and CDR2 is FQGTGA. V was cut by 4 bases and J by 8 bases, with 17 bases left in between. CDR3 in amino acids: CASSSSGKVGEKLFF. In nucleotides, the CDR3 is TGTGCCAGCAGCTCGTCAGGGAAGGTTGGGGAAAAACTGTTTTTT.

The chain carries TRBV6-5 and TRBJ1-1; D gene uncertain. The CDR3 loop spans 14 amino acids. Germline loops: CDR1 MNHEY, CDR2 SVGAGI. V was shortened by 4 bases and J by 0 bases, with 9 bases between the two germline ends. This CDR3 reads CASSLGRMNTEAFF. Here the CDR3 DNA reads TGTGCCAGCAGTTTGGGCAGGATGAACACTGAAGCTTTCTTT.

This clone has more than one count but fewer than ten. The chain links TRBV10-2 to TRBJ2-7; 9 bases align to TRBD1. The CDR3 is 15 amino acids. Germline V CDR1 and CDR2: WSHSY, SAAADI. J lost 6 bases, V lost 4 bases, and 10 bases had no gene match. This chain's CDR3 is CASSGRATGGGEQYF. In DNA, the CDR3 is TGCGCCAGCAGTGGGCGGGCCACAGGGGGCGGCGAGCAGTACTTC.

The chain recombines TRBV2 with TRBJ2-3; the match to TRBD2 covers 10 bases. Germline CDR1 SNHLY, CDR2 FYNNEI. The CDR3 length is 15 residues. V lost 8 bases and J lost 2; bases outside the gene matches: 7. The CDR3 loop reads CASRIAGGPTDTQYF. The DNA of the CDR3 is TGTGCCAGCCGAATAGCGGGGGGACCCACAGATACGCAGTATTTT.

This clone was counted between two and nine times. The genes are TRBV7-9 and TRBJ1-1; tentative D call: TRBD1 (6 bases). Per the germline V gene, CDR1 is SEHNR and CDR2 is FQNEAQ (reference sequence). V was cut by 6 bases and J by 0 bases, with 14 bases left in between. The CDR3 spans 15 residues. The CDR3 loop is CASRHRVEMNTEAFF. The CDR3 nucleotides read TGTGCCAGCAGGCACAGGGTTGAAATGAACACTGAAGCTTTCTTT.

This rearrangement joins TRBV30 to TRBJ1-3; 8 nucleotides agree with TRBD1. The V segment lost 8 bases and the J segment 6 bases; nucleotides outside the gene matches: 3. CDR1 and CDR2 from the germline V gene are GTSNPN and SVGIG (reference sequence). CDR3 length equals 11 residues. In nucleotides, the CDR3 is TGTGCCGGGACAGGTTCAAACACCATATATTTT. Protein: CAGTGSNTIYF. Full variable domain (remainder filled in from reference TRBV30 and TRBJ1-3): SQTIHQWPATLVQPVGSPLSLECTVEGTSNPNLYWYRQAAGRGLQLLFYSVGIGQISSEVPQNLSASRPQDRQFILSSKKLLLSDSGFYLCAGTGSNTIYFGEGSWLTVV.

The rearrangement links TRBV5-1 to TRBJ2-5; the match to TRBD2 covers 12 bases. The CDR3 has 16 amino acids. Germline V gene lookup returns CDR1 SGHRS and CDR2 YFSETQ. Trimming removed 4 bases from V and 0 bases from J; junction bases left unmatched: 4. CDR3 nucleotide sequence: TGCGCCAGCAGCCATCGACTAGCGGGGGACCAAGAGACCCAGTACTTC. As protein: CASSHRLAGDQETQYF.

This clone turned up a few times. The chain employs TRBV7-9 and TRBJ1-2; tentative D call: TRBD1 (5 bases). The CDR3 is 11 amino acids. V lost 7 bases and J lost 8, with 11 bases in between. Germline CDR1 reads SEHNR; CDR2 reads FQNEAQ (reference sequence). DNA of the CDR3: TGTGCCAGCATGGGGGGTGAGGGCTACACCTTC. Translating it yields CASMGGEGYTF.